This T cell receptor (beta chain) is from a study of control samples from healthy donors and cancer patients (dated by TCRdb to the early 2020s). Including cysteine and phenylalanine, the CDR3 has 13 amino acids. Solely the CDR3 DNA is kept, with 39 bases framed from the first base. V sheds 10 bases and J sheds 8 bases, leaving 20 bases between their ends. From the germline V gene (reference sequence), CDR1 is MNHNY and CDR2 is SVGAGI. This clone has just one count. It has no known antigen specificity. No per-base quality is available; no much larger clone lies one base away. Library construction relied on the immunoSEQ multiplex PCR assay. The table was pulled from immuneACCESS by TCRdb, which kept in-frame rearrangements only. Such tables lose some clones; where checked, under half of the loss comes from unresolved V genes, and the rest has no known cause. Here the sample has around 97,000 clones; about 89% occur a single time. Under 20% of the sample goes to the ten largest clones.

The TCR sequence derives from a man in his sixties with lung cancer. This chain is built from TRBV6-6 and TRBJ1-2; the D gene identity is not certain. Specimen: PBMCs. For the CDR3, the sequence is CANRESGDGGYTF. Here is the DNA: TGTGCCAACAGAGAATCCGGGGATGGGGGCTACACCTTC.